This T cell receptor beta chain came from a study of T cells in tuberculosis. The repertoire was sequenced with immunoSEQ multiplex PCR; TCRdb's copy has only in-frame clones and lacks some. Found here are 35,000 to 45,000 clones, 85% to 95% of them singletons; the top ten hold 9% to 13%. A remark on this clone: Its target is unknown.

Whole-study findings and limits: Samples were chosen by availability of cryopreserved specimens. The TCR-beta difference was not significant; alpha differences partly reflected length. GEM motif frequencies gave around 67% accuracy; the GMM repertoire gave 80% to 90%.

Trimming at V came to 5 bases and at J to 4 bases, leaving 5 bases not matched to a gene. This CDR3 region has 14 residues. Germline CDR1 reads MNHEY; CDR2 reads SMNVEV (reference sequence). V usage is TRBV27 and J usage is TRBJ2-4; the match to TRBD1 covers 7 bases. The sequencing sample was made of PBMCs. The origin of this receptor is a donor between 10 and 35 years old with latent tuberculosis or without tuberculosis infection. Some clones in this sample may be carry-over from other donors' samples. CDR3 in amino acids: CASSANRGKNIQYF. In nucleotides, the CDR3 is TGTGCCAGCAGTGCAAACAGGGGAAAAAACATTCAGTACTTC.